The 11 T cell receptor beta chains below all came from one sample that was sequenced in a study of CD8+ T cells in alopecia areata. Treatment: oral pan-JAK inhibitor, 5-10 mg twice daily. Reverse transcribed after extraction, RNA yielded cDNA as the sequencing template. The repertoire was sequenced with immunoSEQ multiplex PCR; TCRdb's copy has only in-frame clones and lacks some. The sample contains about 140,000 clones, 70% to 90% of which appear only once. The specimen was CD8+ T cells sorted from blood, collected at week 4, from a patient treated with tofacitinib. The receptors derive from a human donor with alopecia areata.

J is TRBJ2-1 and V is TRBV27, with 8 nucleotides matching TRBD2. The CDR3 is 15 amino acids. J lost 9 bases, V lost 3 bases, and 10 bases had no gene match. The germline CDR1 and CDR2 sequences are MNHEY and SMNVEV (reference sequence). Here the CDR3 reads CASSFGLAGGGEQFF. The CDR3 DNA follows: TGTGCCAGCAGTTTCGGGCTGGCGGGAGGTGGTGAGCAGTTCTTC.

This clone was seen a few times. V gene TRBV5-6 combines with J gene TRBJ2-7, with D tentatively TRBD1 (6 bases). With 3 bases removed from V and 3 bases from J, the gap between germline ends came to 10 bases. Germline CDR1 reads SGHDT; CDR2 reads YYEEEE. The CDR3 extends over 13 amino acids. Here the CDR3 reads CASSSRGNYEQYF. DNA for the CDR3: TGTGCCAGCAGCTCTAGGGGGAACTACGAGCAGTACTTC.

The chain joins TRBV9 to TRBJ2-1; D is unclear. Deletions cut 3 bases from V and 7 bases from J, with 5 bases between. The germline CDR1 and CDR2 sequences are SGDLS and YYNGEE. This CDR3 spans 11 amino acids. The CDR3 region has the DNA TGTGCCAGCAGCGAACAAAATGAGCAGTTCTTC. As protein: CASSEQNEQFF.

The chain employs TRBV7-3 and TRBJ1-1; the match to TRBD1 covers 7 bases. Per the germline V gene, CDR1 is SGHTA and CDR2 is FQGTGA. The CDR3 is made up of 12 amino acids. V lost 5 bases to trimming and J lost 6 bases; unmatched junction nucleotides: 3. Here the CDR3 DNA reads TGTGCCAGCAGCCCCACAGGGGCTGAAGCTTTCTTT. Amino acids: CASSPTGAEAFF.

The V gene is TRBV2, the J gene TRBJ2-1; D uncertain. The germline gives CDR1 SNHLY, CDR2 FYNNEI. This CDR3 comprises 13 residues. V was clipped by 1 base and J by 5 bases, with 6 bases between them. CDR3 protein: CASSEGADNEQFF. DNA for the CDR3: TGTGCCAGCAGTGAAGGGGCAGACAATGAGCAGTTCTTC.

The chain has TRBV6-5 and TRBJ2-7; 8 bases are shared with TRBD1. Germline V gene sequence: CDR1 MNHEY, CDR2 SVGAGI. The CDR3 spans 14 residues. Trimming took 5 bases from V and 4 from J; bases not matched to a gene: 7. In DNA, the CDR3 is TGTGCCAGCAGTGAGACAGGGGAGCTGTACGAGCAGTACTTC. Translating it yields CASSETGELYEQYF.

The gene calls are TRBV10-3 and TRBJ1-2; 8 bases are a match to TRBD1. The CDR3 length is 13 residues. Trimming took 11 bases from V and 2 from J; bases not matched to a gene: 7. Germline CDR1 ENHRY, CDR2 SYGVKD. This CDR3 is CAPPWTGNYGYTF. The CDR3 DNA follows: TGTGCCCCTCCTTGGACAGGGAACTATGGCTACACCTTC.

V gene TRBV14 combines with J gene TRBJ1-1; D is uncertain. V gave up 0 bases and J gave up 5 bases, with 7 bases separating them. From germline, CDR1 is SGHDN and CDR2 FVKESK. The CDR3 is made up of 13 amino acids. As DNA, the CDR3 is TGTGCCAGCAGCCAAGAACCCGCGACTGAAGCTTTCTTT. As protein: CASSQEPATEAFF.

V and J are TRBV7-9 and TRBJ2-1; no firm D call. The CDR3 is 13 amino acids. Germline assignment: CDR1 SEHNR and CDR2 FQNEAQ (reference sequence). V was trimmed by 5 bases and J by 6 bases, leaving 11 bases between them. CDR3 region: CASSPQSSNEQFF. Here the CDR3 DNA reads TGTGCCAGCAGCCCCCAATCATCCAATGAGCAGTTCTTC.

This clone was detected once. The sample contains more than one DNA sequence encoding this CDR3. The gene calls are TRBV29-1 and TRBJ1-1, with a tentative D call TRBD1 (5 bases). The germline gives CDR1 SQVTM, CDR2 ANQGSEA. V lost 7 bases and J lost 0, with 9 bases in between. The CDR3 loop spans 12 amino acids. The CDR3 loop is CSGGRLNTEAFF. The CDR3 coding sequence is TGCAGCGGGGGCAGGTTGAACACTGAAGCTTTCTTT. The full variable domain, in which reference TRBV29-1 and TRBJ1-1 provide the parts outside the CDR3, is SAVISQKPSRDICQRGTSLTIQCQVDSQVTMMFWYRQQPGQSLTLIATANQGSEATYESGFVIDKFPISRPNLTFSTLTVSNMSPEDSSIYLCSGGRLNTEAFFGQGTRLTVV.

The V gene is TRBV18, the J gene TRBJ2-7; TRBD2 might be the D (5 bases). Germline assignment: CDR1 KGHSH and CDR2 LQKENI. V was pared by 2 bases and J by 2 bases, with 19 bases between. The CDR3 is made up of 17 amino acids. DNA for the CDR3: TGTGCCAGCTCACCAGACGGTTCCCGAGGACTTCCCTACGAGCAGTACTTC. Translation: CASSPDGSRGLPYEQYF.